This T cell receptor beta chain was profiled in a study of control samples from healthy donors and cancer patients. TCRdb keeps only in-frame clones here, not all; method: immunoSEQ multiplex PCR. The data contain roughly 170,000 clones, 80% to 95% of them singletons. The CDR3 is made up of 14 amino acids. The germline V gene has CDR1 SGHDN and CDR2 FVKESK. Regarding this clone: The junction and the germline gene differ at one end; a read error may be behind it.

Sample: blood. The chain couples TRBV14 to TRBJ1-6, with D perhaps matching TRBD1 (5 bases). The TCR sequence derives from a woman aged 40 to 50 in good health. CDR3 DNA: TGTGCCACCAGCCCTTCCGGGGGTAATTCACCCCTCCACTTT. Amino acids: CATSPSGGNSPLHF.